Sequencing of this T cell receptor (beta chain) was carried out in a study of T cell repertoires in cytomegalovirus infection. TCRdb reanalysed the reads using MiXCR and keeps one entry per CDR3 protein. Of about 490,000 distinct CDR3 sequences listed, 11% were seen once; the top ten hold 10%. This clonotype was counted between two and nine times. There are 15 residues in the CDR3. Germline V gene lookup returns CDR1 DFQATT and CDR2 SNEGSKA (reference sequence). The V and J ends lost 0 bases and 3 bases respectively, with 11 bases between them. The chain links TRBV20-1 to TRBJ2-2; possibly TRBD2 for D (6 bases). Sequencing input: PBMCs. The receptor's source is a human donor in good health (CMV status not recorded). Some clones in this sample may be carry-over from other donors' samples. The CDR3 loop reads CSARDKAGHTGELFF. The CDR3 coding sequence is TGCAGTGCTAGAGATAAAGCGGGCCACACCGGGGAGCTGTTTTTT.